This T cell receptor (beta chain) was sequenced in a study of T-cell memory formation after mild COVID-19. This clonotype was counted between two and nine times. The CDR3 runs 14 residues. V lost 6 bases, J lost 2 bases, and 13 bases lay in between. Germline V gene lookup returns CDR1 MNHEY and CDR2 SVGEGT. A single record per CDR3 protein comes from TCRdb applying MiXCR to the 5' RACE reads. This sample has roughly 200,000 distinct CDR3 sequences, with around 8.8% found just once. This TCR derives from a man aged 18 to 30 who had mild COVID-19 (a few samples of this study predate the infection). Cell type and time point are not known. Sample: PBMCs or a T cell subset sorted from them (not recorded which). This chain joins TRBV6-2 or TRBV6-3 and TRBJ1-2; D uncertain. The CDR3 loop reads CASRNNGENYGYTF. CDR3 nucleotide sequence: TGTGCCAGCAGGAACAACGGGGAAAACTATGGCTACACCTTC.